A single sample is the source of the 9 T cell receptor beta chains below, sequenced in a study of cytomegalovirus exposure and HLA in healthy donors. The primer mix had 60 Vbeta and 13 Jbeta primers. Libraries were prepared by immunoSEQ multiplex PCR; TCRdb keeps only in-frame clonotypes and omits some of them. The sample yields roughly 230,000 clones, 70% to 90% seen once. Material: PBMCs. These receptors all stem from a girl aged 2-10 years in good health and CMV-seronegative.

V and J are TRBV6-1 and TRBJ1-3; D gene ambiguous. The CDR3 covers 16 residues. Trimming pared 4 bases from V and 0 bases from J, leaving 13 bases between. CDR1 MNHNS and CDR2 SASEGT come from the germline V gene. The CDR3 sequence is CASSASRLSSGNTIYF. CDR3 nucleotide sequence: TGTGCCAGCAGTGCAAGCAGGTTAAGCTCTGGAAACACCATATATTTT.

The rearrangement uses TRBV5-1 and TRBJ1-1; D call uncertain. The V gene lost 0 bases and the J gene lost 6 bases, with 6 bases spanning the gap. Germline lookup yields CDR1 SGHRS and CDR2 YFSETQ. The CDR3 is 12 residues long. The DNA of the CDR3 is TGCGCCAGCAGCTTGGCGTCCTCTGAAGCTTTCTTT. Protein product: CASSLASSEAFF.

The chain employs TRBV25-1 and TRBJ2-1, with 16 bases identical to TRBD2. The CDR3 is 16 amino acids. The V gene's germline CDR1 is MGHDK and CDR2 SYGVNS. Trimming removed 2 bases from V and 9 bases from J; junction bases left unmatched: 4. In DNA, the CDR3 is TGTGCCAGCAGTGAAGGGACTAGCGGGAGGGCCGGTGAGCAGTTCTTC. This codes for CASSEGTSGRAGEQFF.

The chain recombines TRBV6-1 with TRBJ1-5, with D possibly TRBD1 on 5 matching bases. Germline lookup yields CDR1 MNHNS and CDR2 SASEGT. There are 16 residues in the CDR3. V lost 4 bases to trimming and J lost 7 bases, with 20 bases between them. The CDR3 spells CASSVSGVGARQPQHF. CDR3 sequence (DNA): TGTGCCAGCAGTGTATCGGGGGTTGGGGCACGGCAGCCCCAGCATTTT.

The genes are TRBV13 and TRBJ2-7; D is uncertain. With 4 bases removed from V and 7 bases from J, the gap between germline ends came to 8 bases. CDR1 and CDR2 (germline): PRHDT, FYEKMQ (reference sequence). The CDR3 loop spans 11 amino acids. The chain's CDR3 is CASSSAREQYF. CDR3 nucleotide sequence: TGTGCCAGCAGCTCCGCTCGGGAGCAGTACTTC.

In regard to this clone: Relative to the germline gene, one junction end is altered; a read error may explain this. The chain combines TRBV19 with TRBJ2-7; no clear D. Per germline, CDR1 LNHDA and CDR2 SQIVND (reference sequence). This CDR3 has 13 amino acids. The CDR3 protein is CASSPFNSHEQYF. CDR3 sequence (DNA): TGTGCCAGTAGTCCCTTTAACTCCCACGAGCAGTACTTC.

This chain connects TRBV7-8 to TRBJ1-2, with D perhaps matching TRBD1 (5 bases). This CDR3 contains 15 residues. The V and J ends lost 1 base and 3 bases respectively, with 12 bases between them. The germline V gene has CDR1 SGHVS and CDR2 FQNEAQ. In nucleotides, the CDR3 is TGTGCCAGCAGCTTAGACAGGTCCGGATACTATGGCTACACCTTC. Amino acid sequence: CASSLDRSGYYGYTF.

This chain joins TRBV11-1 and TRBJ2-7, with 12 bases lining up with TRBD2. CDR3 length: 14 amino acids. With 2 bases clipped from V and 4 bases from J, the junction kept 0 bases outside the gene matches. CDR1 is SGHAT and CDR2 is FQDESV in the germline V gene (reference sequence). The CDR3: CASSLLAGGYEQYF. CDR3 in DNA: TGTGCCAGCAGCTTACTAGCGGGGGGGTACGAGCAGTACTTC.

This chain links TRBV5-6 with TRBJ1-2, with TRBD1 matching over 10 bases. This CDR3 is built from 13 residues. The germline V gene has CDR1 SGHDT and CDR2 YYEEEE. The junction had 3 bases not matched to a gene; V was cut back by 4 bases and J by 6 bases. CDR3 bases: TGTGCCAGCAGCCCGGGGACAGGGGATGGCTACACCTTC. This codes for CASSPGTGDGYTF.